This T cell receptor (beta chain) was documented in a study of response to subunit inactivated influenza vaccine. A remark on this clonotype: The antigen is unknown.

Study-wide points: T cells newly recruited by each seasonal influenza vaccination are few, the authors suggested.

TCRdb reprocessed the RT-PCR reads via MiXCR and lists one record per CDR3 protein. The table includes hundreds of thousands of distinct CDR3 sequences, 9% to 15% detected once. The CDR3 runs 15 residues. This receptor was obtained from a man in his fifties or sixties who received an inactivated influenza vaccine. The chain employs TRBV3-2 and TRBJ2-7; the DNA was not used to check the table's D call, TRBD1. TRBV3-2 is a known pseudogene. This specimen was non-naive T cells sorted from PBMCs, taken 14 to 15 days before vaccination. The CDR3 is CASCHTGQGNNEQYF. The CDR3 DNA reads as TGTGCCTCCTGCCATACAGGACAGGGGAACAACGAGCAGTACTTC.